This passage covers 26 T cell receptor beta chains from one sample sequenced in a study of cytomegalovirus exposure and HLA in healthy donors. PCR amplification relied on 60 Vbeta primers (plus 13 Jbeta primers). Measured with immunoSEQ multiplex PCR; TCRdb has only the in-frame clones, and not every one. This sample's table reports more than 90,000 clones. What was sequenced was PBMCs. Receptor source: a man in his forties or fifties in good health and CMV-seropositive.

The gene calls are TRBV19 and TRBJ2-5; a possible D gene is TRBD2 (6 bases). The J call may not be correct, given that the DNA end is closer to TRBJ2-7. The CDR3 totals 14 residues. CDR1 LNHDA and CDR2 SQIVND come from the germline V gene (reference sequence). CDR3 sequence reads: CASSIQGGPYEQYF. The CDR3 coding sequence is TGTGCCAGTAGTATCCAGGGAGGACCCTACGAGCAGTACTTC.

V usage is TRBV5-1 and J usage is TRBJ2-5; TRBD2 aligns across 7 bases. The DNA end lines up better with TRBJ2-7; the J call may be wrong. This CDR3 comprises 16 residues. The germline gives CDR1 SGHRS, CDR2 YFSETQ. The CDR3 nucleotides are TGCGCCAGCAGCTTGGCCTCGCGGGAGTGGTCCAGCGAGCAGTACTTC. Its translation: CASSLASREWSSEQYF.

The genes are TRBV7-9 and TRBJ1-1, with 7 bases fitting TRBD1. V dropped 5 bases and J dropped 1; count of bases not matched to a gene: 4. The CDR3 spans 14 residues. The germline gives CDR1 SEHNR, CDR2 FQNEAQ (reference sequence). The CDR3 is CASSQQGRNTEAFF. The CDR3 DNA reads TGTGCCAGCAGCCAACAGGGGAGGAACACTGAAGCTTTCTTT.

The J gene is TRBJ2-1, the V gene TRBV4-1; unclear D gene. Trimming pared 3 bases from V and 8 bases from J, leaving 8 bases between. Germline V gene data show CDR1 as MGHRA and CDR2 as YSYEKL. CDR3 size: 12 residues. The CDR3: CASSHRTDEQFF. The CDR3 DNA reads TGCGCCAGCAGCCACAGAACCGATGAGCAGTTCTTC.

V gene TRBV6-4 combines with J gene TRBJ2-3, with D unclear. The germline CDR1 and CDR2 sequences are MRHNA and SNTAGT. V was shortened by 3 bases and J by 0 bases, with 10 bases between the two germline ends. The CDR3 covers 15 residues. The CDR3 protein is CASSDQAGSTDTQYF. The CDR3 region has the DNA TGTGCCAGCAGTGATCAGGCTGGGAGCACAGATACGCAGTATTTT.

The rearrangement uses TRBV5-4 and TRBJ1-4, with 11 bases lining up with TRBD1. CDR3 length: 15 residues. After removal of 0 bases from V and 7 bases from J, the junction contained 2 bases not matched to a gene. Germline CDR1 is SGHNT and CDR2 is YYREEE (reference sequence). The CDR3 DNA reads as TGTGCCAGCAGCTTGGAGGGACAGGGGGTTGAAAAACTGTTTTTT. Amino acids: CASSLEGQGVEKLFF.

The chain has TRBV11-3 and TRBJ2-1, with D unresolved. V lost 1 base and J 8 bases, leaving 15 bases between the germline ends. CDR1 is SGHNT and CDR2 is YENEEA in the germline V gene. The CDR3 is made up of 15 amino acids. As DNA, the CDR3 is TGTGCCAGCAGCTTAGTTAATAGGCCTCGGGATGAGCAGTTCTTC. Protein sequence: CASSLVNRPRDEQFF.

The CDR3 sequence is CASQGLYTGELFF. The CDR3 DNA is TGTGCCAGCCAGGGACTCTACACCGGGGAGCTGTTTTTT. The V gene is TRBV27, the J gene TRBJ2-2; TRBD2 is a possible D gene (6 bases). V lost 8 bases, J lost 3 bases, and 10 bases lay in between. CDR3 size: 13 residues. Germline lookup yields CDR1 MNHEY and CDR2 SMNVEV (reference sequence).

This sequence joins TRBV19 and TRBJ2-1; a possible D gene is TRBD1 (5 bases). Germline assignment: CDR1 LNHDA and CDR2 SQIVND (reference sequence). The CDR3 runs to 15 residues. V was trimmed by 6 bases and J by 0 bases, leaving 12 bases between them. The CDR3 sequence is CASRLQGSSYNEQFF. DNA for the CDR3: TGTGCCAGTAGACTCCAGGGTAGCTCCTACAATGAGCAGTTCTTC.

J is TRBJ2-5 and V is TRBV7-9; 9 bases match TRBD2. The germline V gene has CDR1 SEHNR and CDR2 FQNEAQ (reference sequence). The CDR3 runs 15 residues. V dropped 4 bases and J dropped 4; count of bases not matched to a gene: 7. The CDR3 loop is CASSSIAGVGETQYF. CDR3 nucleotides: TGTGCCAGCAGCTCCATAGCGGGAGTGGGAGAGACCCAGTACTTC.

CDR3 in amino acids: CASSQETDEGEQFF. The CDR3 DNA sequence: TGCGCCAGCAGCCAAGAAACCGACGAGGGTGAGCAGTTCTTC. The gene calls are TRBV4-3 and TRBJ2-1, with a weak D call TRBD2 (5 bases). CDR1 and CDR2 from the germline V gene are LGHNA and YSLEER. The V gene lost 0 bases and the J gene lost 9 bases, with 12 bases spanning the gap. The CDR3 runs 14 residues.

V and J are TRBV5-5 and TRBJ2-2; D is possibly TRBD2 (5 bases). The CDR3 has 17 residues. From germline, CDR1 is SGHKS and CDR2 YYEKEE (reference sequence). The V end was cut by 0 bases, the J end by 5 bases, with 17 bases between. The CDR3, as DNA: TGTGCCAGCAGCTTGGCGGGCCGCCGAGGAGGAACCGGGGAGCTGTTTTTT. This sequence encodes CASSLAGRRGGTGELFF.

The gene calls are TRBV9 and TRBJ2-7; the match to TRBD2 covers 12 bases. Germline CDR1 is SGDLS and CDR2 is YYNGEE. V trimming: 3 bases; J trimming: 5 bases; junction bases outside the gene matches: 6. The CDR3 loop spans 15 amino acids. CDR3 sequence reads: CASSARLAGDHEQYF. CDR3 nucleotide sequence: TGTGCCAGCAGCGCCCGACTAGCGGGAGATCACGAGCAGTACTTC.

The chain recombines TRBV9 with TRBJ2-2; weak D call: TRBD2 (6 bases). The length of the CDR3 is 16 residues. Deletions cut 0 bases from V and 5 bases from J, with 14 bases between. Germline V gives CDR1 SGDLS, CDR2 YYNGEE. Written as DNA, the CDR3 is TGTGCCAGCAGCGTAGAGTTGGGAGGCGGGACCGGGGAGCTGTTTTTT. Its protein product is CASSVELGGGTGELFF.

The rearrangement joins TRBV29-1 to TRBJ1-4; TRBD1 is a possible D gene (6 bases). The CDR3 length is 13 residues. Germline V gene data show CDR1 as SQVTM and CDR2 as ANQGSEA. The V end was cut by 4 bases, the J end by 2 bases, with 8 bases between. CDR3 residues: CSVGRGTNEKLFF. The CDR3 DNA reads TGCAGCGTTGGCAGGGGCACTAATGAAAAACTGTTTTTT.

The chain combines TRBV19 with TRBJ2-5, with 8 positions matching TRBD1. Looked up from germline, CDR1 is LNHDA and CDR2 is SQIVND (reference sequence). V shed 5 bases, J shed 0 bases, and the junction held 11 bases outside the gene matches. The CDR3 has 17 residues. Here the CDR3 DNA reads TGTGCCAGTAGTCCTTACTGGACAGGGCTGAACCAAGAGACCCAGTACTTC. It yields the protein CASSPYWTGLNQETQYF.

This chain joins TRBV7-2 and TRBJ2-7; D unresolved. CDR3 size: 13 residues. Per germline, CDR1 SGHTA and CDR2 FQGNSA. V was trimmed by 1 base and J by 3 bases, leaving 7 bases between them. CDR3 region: CASSLVTGYEQYF. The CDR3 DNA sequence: TGTGCCAGCAGCTTAGTTACTGGCTACGAGCAGTACTTC.

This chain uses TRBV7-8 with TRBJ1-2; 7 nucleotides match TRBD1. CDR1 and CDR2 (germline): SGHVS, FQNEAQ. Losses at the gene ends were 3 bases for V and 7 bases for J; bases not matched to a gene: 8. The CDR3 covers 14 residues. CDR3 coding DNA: TGTGCCAGCAGCTTGGGAGACAGGGAAGCTGGCTACACCTTC. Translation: CASSLGDREAGYTF.

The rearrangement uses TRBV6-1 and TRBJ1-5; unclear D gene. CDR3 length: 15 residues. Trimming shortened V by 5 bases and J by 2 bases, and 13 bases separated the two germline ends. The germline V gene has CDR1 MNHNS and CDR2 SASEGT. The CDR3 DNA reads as TGTGCCAGCAGTAAAGAGGGAGGTGGCAATCAGCCCCAGCATTTT. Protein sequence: CASSKEGGGNQPQHF.

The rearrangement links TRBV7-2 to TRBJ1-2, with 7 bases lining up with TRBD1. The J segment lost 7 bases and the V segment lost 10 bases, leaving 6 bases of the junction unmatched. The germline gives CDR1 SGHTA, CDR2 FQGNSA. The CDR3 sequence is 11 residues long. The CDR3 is CAMRQGGGYTF. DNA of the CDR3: TGTGCCATGCGACAGGGAGGTGGCTACACCTTC.

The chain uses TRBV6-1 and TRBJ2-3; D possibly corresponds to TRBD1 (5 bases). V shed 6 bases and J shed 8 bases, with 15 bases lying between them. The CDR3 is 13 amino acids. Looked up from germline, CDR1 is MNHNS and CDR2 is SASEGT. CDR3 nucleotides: TGTGCCAGCAGATCCCCAGGGTTTACTACGCAGTATTTT. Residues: CASRSPGFTTQYF.

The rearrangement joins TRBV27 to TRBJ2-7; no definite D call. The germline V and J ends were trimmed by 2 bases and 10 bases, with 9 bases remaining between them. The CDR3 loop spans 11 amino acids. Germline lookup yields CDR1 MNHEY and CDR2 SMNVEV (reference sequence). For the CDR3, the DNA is TGTGCCAGCAGTTTAGGTACAGTTCAGTACTTC. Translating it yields CASSLGTVQYF.

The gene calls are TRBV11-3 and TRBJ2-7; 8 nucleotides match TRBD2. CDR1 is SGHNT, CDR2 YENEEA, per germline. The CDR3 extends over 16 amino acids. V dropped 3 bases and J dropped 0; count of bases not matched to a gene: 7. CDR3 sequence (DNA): TGTGCCAGCAGCTTCCGGGAGGGGACTTCCTCCTACGAGCAGTACTTC. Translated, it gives CASSFREGTSSYEQYF.

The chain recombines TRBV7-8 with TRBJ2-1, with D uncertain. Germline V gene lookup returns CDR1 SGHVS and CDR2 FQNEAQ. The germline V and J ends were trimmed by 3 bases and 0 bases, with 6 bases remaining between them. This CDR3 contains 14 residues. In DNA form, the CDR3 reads TGTGCCAGCAGCTTTTACAGCTCCTACAATGAGCAGTTCTTC. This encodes CASSFYSSYNEQFF.

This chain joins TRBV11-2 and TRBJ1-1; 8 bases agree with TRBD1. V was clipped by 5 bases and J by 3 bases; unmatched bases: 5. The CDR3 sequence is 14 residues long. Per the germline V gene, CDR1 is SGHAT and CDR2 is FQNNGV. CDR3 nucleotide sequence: TGTGCCAGCAGCCGGACAGGGTTGGACACTGAAGCTTTCTTT. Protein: CASSRTGLDTEAFF.

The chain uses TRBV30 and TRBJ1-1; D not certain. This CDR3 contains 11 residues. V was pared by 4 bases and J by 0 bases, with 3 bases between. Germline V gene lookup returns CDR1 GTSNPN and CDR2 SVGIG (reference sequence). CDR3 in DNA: TGTGCCTGGACCTTGAACACTGAAGCTTTCTTT. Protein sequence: CAWTLNTEAFF.